This T cell receptor beta chain is drawn from a study of T cells after posttransplantation cyclophosphamide. Study-wide findings and caveats: Later blood repertoires were often dominated by clones from the donor CD8+ memory compartment. Recipient CMV seropositivity and CMV reactivation strongly tracked TRB clonality.

Measured with immunoSEQ multiplex PCR; TCRdb has only the in-frame clones, and not every one. This sample comprises under 25,000 clones, none seen once only. CDR3 size: 14 residues. The V end was cut by 3 bases, the J end by 4 bases, with 12 bases between. The germline V gene encodes CDR1 MNHEY and CDR2 SMNVEV (reference sequence). This clone was seen ten or more times. Its antigen is currently unknown. The related graft donor's blood sample was taken on the day of bone marrow donation. The TCR originated in an older woman in good health, CMV-negative, and a related stem cell transplant donor. The chain carries TRBV27 and TRBJ1-2, with D perhaps matching TRBD1 (6 bases). The source material was PBMCs. The CDR3 reads CASSFAGASYGYTF. The DNA of the CDR3 is TGTGCCAGCAGTTTTGCGGGGGCCAGCTATGGCTACACCTTC.